The 25 T cell receptor beta chains below come from one sample, sequenced in a study of vaccination effects on CD4 cells after COVID-19. Their antigens remain unidentified. This table comes from immunoSEQ multiplex PCR, and its TCRdb copy is limited to in-frame clones, with some not included. Of about 70,000 clones listed, over 65% are singletons. Prior to sequencing, the ViraFEST assay stimulated PBMC with viral peptide pools, which expanded the antigen-specific CD4+ T cells. CD4+ T cells were isolated after less than 12 days of culture. Documented for the person is a PCR-confirmed SARS-CoV-2 infection occurring between March and December 2020. This specimen was CD4+ T cells from PBMCs cultured with HIV peptides, taken before COVID-19 vaccination. Stated subset: HIV-1 Nef peptide pool negative control/reference culture. These receptors were obtained from a human donor who had a prior SARS-CoV-2 infection.

The rearrangement uses TRBV19 and TRBJ1-4; D perhaps matches TRBD1 (5 bases). The CDR3 covers 14 residues. Per the germline V gene, CDR1 is LNHDA and CDR2 is SQIVND (reference sequence). V dropped 9 bases and J dropped 8 bases, with 19 bases sitting between them. CDR3 DNA sequence: TGTGCCAGCCTCATGAGGGGAGTTGAGGAAAAACTGTTTTTT. Protein product: CASLMRGVEEKLFF.

In this sample, this clone turned up once. The chain combines TRBV5-6 with TRBJ1-1; 7 nucleotides match TRBD1. The CDR3 is 16 residues long. Germline values: CDR1 SGHDT, CDR2 YYEEEE. V was clipped by 4 bases and J by 1 base; unmatched bases: 10. CDR3 in DNA: TGTGCCAGCAGCCCAGGTCTCGGGACAGCGAACACTGAAGCTTTCTTT. Amino acids: CASSPGLGTANTEAFF.

This clone was observed a single time. The chain joins TRBV23-1 to TRBJ2-2; no reliable D call. TRBV23-1 is treated as an ORF (open reading frame) with a function not yet certain. V lost 1 base to trimming and J lost 1 base, with 7 bases between them. This CDR3 is 15 amino acids long. The CDR3 region has the DNA TGCGCCAGCAGTCAATTCAAAGAGAACACCGGGGAGCTGTTTTTT. It is translated as CASSQFKENTGELFF.

The J gene is TRBJ1-2, the V gene TRBV19; TRBD1 matches 7 bases. CDR1 is LNHDA, CDR2 SQIVND, per germline (reference sequence). This CDR3 contains 16 residues. J was trimmed by 4 bases and V by 4 bases; bases with no gene match: 12. The CDR3 loop reads CASSKPPGQNSYGYTF. Here the CDR3 DNA reads TGTGCCAGTAGTAAGCCTCCGGGACAGAATTCCTATGGCTACACCTTC.

This clone appeared a single time. V is TRBV19 and J is TRBJ1-1; 9 bases agree with TRBD1. CDR3 length: 16 amino acids. CDR1 is LNHDA and CDR2 is SQIVND in the germline V gene (reference sequence). V lost 6 bases, J lost 4 bases, and 12 bases stayed unmatched. The CDR3 bases are TGTGCCAGTAGAATGGACAGGGGCTTAACGGGCACTGAAGCTTTCTTT. Translating gives CASRMDRGLTGTEAFF. Drawing the rest from reference TRBV19 and TRBJ1-1, the complete variable domain is DGGITQSPKYLFRKEGQNVTLSCEQNLNHDAMYWYRQDPGQGLRLIYYSQIVNDFQKGDIAEGYSVSREKKESFPLTVTSAQKNPTAFYLCASRMDRGLTGTEAFFGQGTRLTVV.

The V gene is TRBV9, the J gene TRBJ2-5; 13 positions agree with TRBD2. From germline, CDR1 is SGDLS and CDR2 YYNGEE. The trim removed 0 bases at V and 1 base at J, leaving 0 bases unmatched. The CDR3 is 16 amino acids. The CDR3 is CASSVGLAGGQETQYF. In nucleotides, the CDR3 is TGTGCCAGCAGCGTAGGACTAGCGGGGGGCCAAGAGACCCAGTACTTC.

This clone was recorded once. V gene TRBV7-3 combines with J gene TRBJ2-1, with D perhaps TRBD2 (6 bases). V was pared by 0 bases and J by 4 bases, with 10 bases between. CDR1 and CDR2 (germline): SGHTA, FQGTGA. The CDR3 runs to 15 residues. CDR3 nucleotides: TGTGCCAGCAGCTTAACTGGCGGGGAATACAATGAGCAGTTCTTC. It specifies CASSLTGGEYNEQFF.

This clone appeared a single time. The chain employs TRBV6-8 and TRBJ1-5, with a weak D call TRBD1 (5 bases). This CDR3 comprises 15 residues. V was clipped by 1 base and J by 3 bases, with 10 bases between them. Germline V CDR1 and CDR2: MNHGY, SAAAGT. The CDR3: CASSYYKGYNQPQHF. CDR3 DNA: TGTGCCAGCAGTTACTACAAGGGGTACAATCAGCCCCAGCATTTT.

This chain joins TRBV29-1 and TRBJ2-2; maybe TRBD1 (5 bases). Germline CDR1 reads SQVTM; CDR2 reads ANQGSEA. The CDR3 covers 14 residues. The ends were cut back, 4 bases at V and 6 bases at J, with 15 bases in the middle. CDR3 sequence (DNA): TGCAGCGTTGGGTCAGGGTTCGGTTCCGGGGAGCTGTTTTTT. Protein product: CSVGSGFGSGELFF.

The CDR3 nucleotides read TGCAGTGCTTTGACGGGAGATACGCAGTATTTT. Translating it yields CSALTGDTQYF. The chain joins TRBV20-1 to TRBJ2-3; D ambiguous. The germline V gene has CDR1 DFQATT and CDR2 SNEGSKA (reference sequence). This CDR3 has 11 residues. Trimming removed 5 bases at V and 5 bases at J, with 8 bases between.

The chain couples TRBV2 to TRBJ1-6; unclear D gene. CDR3 size: 15 residues. Germline assignment: CDR1 SNHLY and CDR2 FYNNEI. V was pared by 5 bases and J by 7 bases, with 15 bases between. This CDR3 reads CASSPSGAGNSPLHF. The CDR3 nucleotides are TGTGCCAGCAGTCCATCCGGAGCGGGGAATTCACCCCTCCACTTT.

The gene calls are TRBV24-1 and TRBJ2-5; the D is unclear. CDR3 length: 14 residues. V was cut by 0 bases and J by 2 bases, with 6 bases left in between. In germline, CDR1 is KGHDR, CDR2 SFDVKD. CDR3 amino acids: CATSDLGPQETQYF. DNA of the CDR3: TGTGCCACCAGTGATTTGGGCCCACAAGAGACCCAGTACTTC.

This clone was observed a few times. V and J are TRBV4-1 and TRBJ2-2; TRBD1 might be the D (5 bases). Germline V gives CDR1 MGHRA, CDR2 YSYEKL. CDR3 size: 18 residues. The V gene lost 0 bases and the J gene lost 5 bases, with 19 bases spanning the gap. CDR3 amino acids: CASSQDSRDSAPTGELFF. In nucleotides, the CDR3 is TGCGCCAGCAGCCAAGATAGTCGCGACAGTGCCCCAACCGGGGAGCTGTTTTTT.

The chain links TRBV5-6 to TRBJ1-4; 7 positions agree with TRBD1. Germline trimming cut 3 bases from V and 3 bases from J; bases unmatched to any gene: 8. This CDR3 spans 16 amino acids. The germline V gene has CDR1 SGHDT and CDR2 YYEEEE. CDR3 nucleotides: TGTGCCAGCAGCTCGGACAGGTTTGTGGCTAATGAAAAACTGTTTTTT. It translates to CASSSDRFVANEKLFF.

This clone was observed a handful of times. The chain couples TRBV7-8 to TRBJ2-1; D uncertain. The CDR3 has 14 residues. Trimming shortened V by 2 bases and J by 7 bases, and 12 bases separated the two germline ends. The germline CDR1 and CDR2 sequences are SGHVS and FQNEAQ. CDR3 sequence reads: CASSLRAMENEQFF. CDR3 bases: TGTGCCAGCAGCTTACGGGCCATGGAAAATGAGCAGTTCTTC.

V gene TRBV5-1 combines with J gene TRBJ2-1, with D hard to call. Germline CDR1 reads SGHRS; CDR2 reads YFSETQ. The CDR3 has 14 amino acids. Deletions cut 0 bases from V and 4 bases from J, with 8 bases between. CDR3 residues: CASSLATDYNEQFF. The DNA for the CDR3 is TGCGCCAGCAGCTTGGCCACGGATTACAATGAGCAGTTCTTC.

The chain is built from TRBV2 and TRBJ1-2; D possibly corresponds to TRBD1 (6 bases). Germline V gene lookup returns CDR1 SNHLY and CDR2 FYNNEI. V dropped 5 bases and J dropped 5 bases, with 9 bases sitting between them. This CDR3 contains 12 residues. The CDR3 DNA sequence: TGTGCCAGCAGTTATCAGGGGTATGGCTACACCTTC. It specifies CASSYQGYGYTF.

This rearrangement joins TRBV28 to TRBJ2-1; 9 bases agree with TRBD2. V shed 5 bases, J shed 9 bases, and the junction held 11 bases outside the gene matches. This CDR3 has 15 residues. Per germline, CDR1 MDHEN and CDR2 SYDVKM. The chain's CDR3 is CASSTFAGGPSEQFF. CDR3 nucleotide sequence: TGTGCCAGCAGTACCTTCGCGGGAGGGCCTTCTGAGCAGTTCTTC.

CDR3 sequence (DNA): TGTGCCAGCAGCGTAAGCCCGAGGCGGGGGGGCGGTACGCAGTATTTT. Translation gives CASSVSPRRGGGTQYF. The genes are TRBV9 and TRBJ2-3, with 9 bases fitting TRBD2. CDR1 SGDLS and CDR2 YYNGEE come from the germline V gene. The V gene end was trimmed by 1 base and the J gene end by 8 bases; junction bases not matched to a gene: 11. This CDR3 is 16 amino acids long.

CDR3: CASSQARAEPYGYTF. The CDR3 nucleotides are TGTGCCAGCAGCCAAGCTCGAGCGGAACCCTATGGCTACACCTTC. This chain joins TRBV4-2 and TRBJ1-2; no firm D call. Germline V gene data show CDR1 as LGHNA and CDR2 as YNFKEQ. The ends were cut back, 1 base at V and 4 bases at J, with 13 bases in the middle. The CDR3 is 15 amino acids.

V is TRBV9 and J is TRBJ1-1, with TRBD1 as a possible D gene (5 bases). V gave up 0 bases and J gave up 3 bases, with 12 bases separating them. Germline V gives CDR1 SGDLS, CDR2 YYNGEE. This CDR3 has 15 residues. CDR3 loop: CASSVAGGRHTEAFF. The CDR3 DNA is TGTGCCAGCAGCGTAGCGGGGGGGAGGCACACTGAAGCTTTCTTT.

The J gene is TRBJ2-7, the V gene TRBV7-2, with D possibly matching TRBD2 (5 bases). CDR1 and CDR2 (germline): SGHTA, FQGNSA. The CDR3 loop spans 14 amino acids. V was clipped by 1 base and J by 0 bases, with 7 bases between them. CDR3 DNA sequence: TGTGCCAGCAGCTTAGGGGGAGTCTCCTACGAGCAGTACTTC. Encoded protein: CASSLGGVSYEQYF.

The DNA of the CDR3 is TGTGCCAGCAGCAACCTATTAGGACAGGGGGCCTCAGAATTATACAATGAGCAGTTCTTC. It translates to CASSNLLGQGASELYNEQFF. The chain recombines TRBV21-1 with TRBJ2-1; TRBD1, the table's D call, lacks a check against the DNA. TRBV21-1 is classified as a pseudogene. This CDR3 contains 20 residues.

The chain carries TRBV6-1 and TRBJ1-1, with D perhaps TRBD1 (5 bases). This CDR3 is built from 15 residues. Germline V CDR1 and CDR2: MNHNS, SASEGT. Trimming removed 2 bases at V and 0 bases at J, with 10 bases between. Here the CDR3 DNA reads TGTGCCAGCAGTGAACCGGGGGGGGTGAACACTGAAGCTTTCTTT. This gives the protein CASSEPGGVNTEAFF.

This rearrangement joins TRBV5-4 to TRBJ2-3; no reliable D call. The germline gives CDR1 SGHNT, CDR2 YYREEE (reference sequence). CDR3 length: 14 residues. With 2 bases removed from V and 1 base from J, the gap between germline ends came to 8 bases. CDR3 DNA: TGTGCCAGCAGCTTCATCGGGCGCACAGATACGCAGTATTTT. This gives the protein CASSFIGRTDTQYF. Together with reference TRBV5-4 and TRBJ2-3, the CDR3 gives the full variable domain: ETGVTQSPTHLIKTRGQQVTLRCSSQSGHNTVSWYQQALGQGPQFIFQYYREEENGRGNFPPRFSGLQFPNYSSELNVNALELDDSALYLCASSFIGRTDTQYFGPGTRLTVL.